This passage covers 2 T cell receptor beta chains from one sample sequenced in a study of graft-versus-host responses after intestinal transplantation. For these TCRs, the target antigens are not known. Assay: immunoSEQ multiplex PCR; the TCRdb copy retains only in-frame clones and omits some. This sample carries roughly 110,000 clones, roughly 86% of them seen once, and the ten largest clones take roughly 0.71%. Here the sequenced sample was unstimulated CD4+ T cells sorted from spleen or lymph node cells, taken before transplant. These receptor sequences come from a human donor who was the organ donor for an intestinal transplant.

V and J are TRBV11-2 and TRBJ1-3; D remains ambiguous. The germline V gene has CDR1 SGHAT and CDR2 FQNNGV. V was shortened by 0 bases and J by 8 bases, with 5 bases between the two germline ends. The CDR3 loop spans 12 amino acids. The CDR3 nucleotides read TGTGCCAGCAGCTTAGAGGTGGACACCATATATTTT. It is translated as CASSLEVDTIYF.

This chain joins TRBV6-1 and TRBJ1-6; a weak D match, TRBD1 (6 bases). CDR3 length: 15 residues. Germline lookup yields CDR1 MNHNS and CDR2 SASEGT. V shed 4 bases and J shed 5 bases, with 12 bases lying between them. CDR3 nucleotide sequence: TGTGCCAGCAGTGGGGGGGCGGGTCATAATTCACCCCTCCACTTT. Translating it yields CASSGGAGHNSPLHF.